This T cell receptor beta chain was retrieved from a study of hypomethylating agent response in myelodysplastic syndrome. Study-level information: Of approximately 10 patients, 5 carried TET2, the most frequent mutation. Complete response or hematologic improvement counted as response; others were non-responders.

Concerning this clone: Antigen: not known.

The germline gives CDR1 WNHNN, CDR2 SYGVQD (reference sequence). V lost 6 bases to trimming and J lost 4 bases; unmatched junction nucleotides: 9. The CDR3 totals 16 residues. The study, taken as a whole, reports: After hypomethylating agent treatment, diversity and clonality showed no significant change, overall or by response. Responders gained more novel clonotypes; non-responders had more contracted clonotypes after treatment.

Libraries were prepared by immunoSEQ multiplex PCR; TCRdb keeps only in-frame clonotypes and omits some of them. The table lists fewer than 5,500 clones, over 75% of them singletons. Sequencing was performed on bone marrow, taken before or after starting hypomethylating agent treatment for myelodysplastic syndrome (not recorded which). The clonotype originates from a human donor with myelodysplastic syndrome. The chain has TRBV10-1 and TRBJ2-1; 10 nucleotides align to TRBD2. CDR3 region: CASSGGPSGGYNEQFF. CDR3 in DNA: TGCGCCAGCAGCGGGGGGCCTAGCGGGGGTTACAATGAGCAGTTCTTC.